A selection of T cell receptor beta chains follows, all from one sample in a study of PD-L1 blockade in urothelial cancer. TCRdb's table, derived via immunoSEQ multiplex PCR, lists solely in-frame clones and lacks some. The sample carries about 120,000 clones, roughly 91% recorded once. This material consisted of PBMCs, taken around atezolizumab (anti-PD-L1) treatment. These receptors were obtained from a man aged 60 to 75 with urothelial cancer. The CDR3 runs from the conserved cysteine through the conserved F or W. A D gene is named only where the DNA matches it firmly. Clone size, where shown, is once, few, many, or a class for clones that have expanded.

J: TRBJ2-7
size: .
length: 15
V: TRBV6-5
D: TRBD2
CDR3: CASSSVGGGSGEQYF
DNA: TGTGCCAGCAGCTCAGTTGGCGGGGGGTCCGGCGAGCAGTACTTC

J: TRBJ2-1
size: .
length: 14
V: TRBV6-6
D: TRBD1
CDR3: CASSYAGQGHEQFF
DNA: TGTGCCAGCAGTTACGCGGGACAGGGTCACGAGCAGTTCTTC

J: TRBJ1-1
size: few
length: 13
V: TRBV5-4
D: TRBD1
CDR3: CASSFDRGTEAFF
DNA: TGTGCCAGCAGCTTCGACAGGGGCACTGAAGCTTTCTTT

J: TRBJ1-1
size: .
length: 12
V: TRBV6-1
D: .
CDR3: CASSGAGPEAFF
DNA: TGTGCCAGCAGTGGTGCGGGGCCTGAAGCTTTCTTT

J: TRBJ2-1
size: .
length: 14
V: TRBV19
D: TRBD1
CDR3: CASSMAGTGGQQFF
DNA: TGTGCCAGTAGTATGGCCGGGACAGGGGGTCAGCAGTTCTTC

J: TRBJ1-2
size: once
length: 14
V: TRBV5-1
D: TRBD1
CDR3: CASSLQGENYGYTF
DNA: TGCGCCAGCAGCTTGCAGGGGGAGAACTATGGCTACACCTTC

J: TRBJ2-5
size: .
length: 14
V: TRBV7-2
D: .
CDR3: CASSSSGGGETQYF
DNA: TGTGCCAGCAGCTCTAGCGGTGGGGGCGAGACCCAGTACTTC

J: TRBJ1-2
size: .
length: 13
V: TRBV7-2
D: TRBD1
CDR3: CASSSPTGNGYTF
DNA: TGTGCCAGCAGCTCTCCGACAGGGAATGGCTACACCTTC

J: TRBJ2-5
size: .
length: 14
V: TRBV5-1
D: TRBD1
CDR3: CASSGGQHQETQYF
DNA: TGCGCCAGCAGCGGGGGACAGCACCAAGAGACCCAGTACTTC

J: TRBJ2-2
size: .
length: 15
V: TRBV9
D: TRBD2
CDR3: CASSALAGARGELFF
DNA: TGTGCCAGCAGCGCCCTAGCGGGGGCGAGAGGGGAGCTGTTTTTT

J: TRBJ2-7
size: few
length: 15
V: TRBV7-6
D: TRBD1
CDR3: CASSPIQTGYAEQYF
DNA: TGTGCCAGCAGCCCAATTCAGACAGGGTACGCCGAGCAGTACTTC

J: TRBJ2-7
size: .
length: 15
V: TRBV29-1
D: TRBD2
CDR3: CSVGIGTSGSYEQYF
DNA: TGCAGCGTTGGAATCGGGACTAGCGGGAGCTACGAGCAGTACTTC

J: TRBJ1-2
size: .
length: 16
V: TRBV7-8
D: .
CDR3: CASSLGLQGIGYGYTF
DNA: TGTGCCAGCAGCTTAGGGTTACAGGGCATAGGCTATGGCTACACCTTC

J: TRBJ2-1
size: .
length: 14
V: TRBV7-2
D: .
CDR3: CASSLVGGLGEQFF
DNA: TGTGCCAGCAGCTTAGTAGGCGGGCTGGGGGAGCAGTTCTTC

J: TRBJ1-2
size: .
length: 13
V: TRBV18
D: TRBD1
CDR3: CASSSQGGYGYTF
DNA: TGTGCCAGCTCATCGCAGGGGGGCTATGGCTACACCTTC

J: TRBJ1-1
size: .
length: 16
V: TRBV9
D: .
CDR3: CASSVAEVVGNTEAFF
DNA: TGTGCCAGCAGCGTAGCGGAGGTTGTGGGGAACACTGAAGCTTTCTTT

J: TRBJ1-5
size: .
length: 15
V: TRBV6-1
D: TRBD1
CDR3: CASSVGGTGNQPQHF
DNA: TGTGCCAGCAGTGTTGGGGGGACAGGCAATCAGCCCCAGCATTTT

J: TRBJ1-1
size: .
length: 15
V: TRBV4-3
D: .
CDR3: CASSQASGANTEAFF
DNA: TGCGCCAGCAGCCAAGCCTCAGGGGCGAACACTGAAGCTTTCTTT

J: TRBJ2-5
size: once
length: 13
V: TRBV5-5
D: .
CDR3: CASSRDPVETQYF
DNA: TGTGCCAGCAGTCGCGATCCTGTGGAGACCCAGTACTTC

J: TRBJ1-2
size: .
length: 13
V: TRBV27
D: .
CDR3: CASRPGRNYGYTF
DNA: TGTGCCAGCAGACCCGGGAGGAACTATGGCTACACCTTC

J: TRBJ2-2
size: .
length: 14
V: TRBV7-2
D: .
CDR3: CASSRNMNTGELFF
DNA: TGTGCCAGCAGCCGAAACATGAACACCGGGGAGCTGTTTTTT

J: TRBJ2-5
size: few
length: 15
V: TRBV25-1
D: TRBD1
CDR3: CASTFLGTGEETQYF
DNA: TGTGCCAGCACCTTCCTCGGGACAGGGGAAGAGACCCAGTACTTC

J: TRBJ2-3
size: .
length: 14
V: TRBV7-3
D: TRBD2
CDR3: CASSPGLAGESQYF
DNA: TGTGCCAGCAGCCCCGGACTAGCGGGGGAATCGCAGTATTTT

J: TRBJ2-1
size: .
length: 16
V: TRBV7-3
D: TRBD1
CDR3: CASSRPGTGTTNEQFF
DNA: TGTGCCAGCAGCCGCCCCGGGACAGGAACTACAAATGAGCAGTTCTTC

J: TRBJ1-1
size: .
length: 15
V: TRBV7-9
D: .
CDR3: CASSLASQRNTEAFF
DNA: TGTGCCAGCAGCTTAGCAAGTCAGCGGAACACTGAAGCTTTCTTT